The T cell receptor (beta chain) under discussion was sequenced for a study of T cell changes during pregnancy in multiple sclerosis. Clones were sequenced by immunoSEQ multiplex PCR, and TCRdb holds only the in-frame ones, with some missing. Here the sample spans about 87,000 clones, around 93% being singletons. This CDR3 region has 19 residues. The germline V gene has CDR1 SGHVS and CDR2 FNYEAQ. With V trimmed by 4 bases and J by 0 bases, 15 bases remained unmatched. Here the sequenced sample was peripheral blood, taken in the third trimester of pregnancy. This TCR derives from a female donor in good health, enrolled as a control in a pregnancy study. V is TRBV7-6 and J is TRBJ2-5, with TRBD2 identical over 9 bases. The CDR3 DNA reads TGTGCCAGCAGCTCCCGCCCCCCACCCCTAGCGGGGTACCAAGAGACCCAGTACTTC. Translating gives CASSSRPPPLAGYQETQYF.